This T cell receptor beta chain comes out of a study of blood T cells in healthy people across ages. Overall study findings and caveats: Not knowing donor CMV status may have confounded expanded clonotype changes.

Using a J-beta primer mix together with a sample-barcoded 5' primer, a second PCR was run for roughly 6 to 12 cycles. TCRdb fed the 5' RACE reads into MiXCR, producing one record per CDR3 protein. Of 1,300,000 or so distinct CDR3 sequences in the sample, around 59% were seen once. Germline CDR1 PRHDT, CDR2 FYEKMQ (reference sequence). V lost 1 base to trimming and J lost 5 bases, with 11 bases between them. The CDR3 is 15 residues long. Turning to this clonotype: Its antigen remains unidentified.

This clonotype was sampled from a man between 18 and 35 years old in good health. The sequenced material came from blood. The rearrangement joins TRBV13 to TRBJ2-2; TRBD1 or TRBD2 may be the D gene (5 bases each). The CDR3 loop reads CASSLAIWGTGELFF. The CDR3, as DNA: TGTGCCAGCAGCTTAGCGATCTGGGGGACCGGGGAGCTGTTTTTT.